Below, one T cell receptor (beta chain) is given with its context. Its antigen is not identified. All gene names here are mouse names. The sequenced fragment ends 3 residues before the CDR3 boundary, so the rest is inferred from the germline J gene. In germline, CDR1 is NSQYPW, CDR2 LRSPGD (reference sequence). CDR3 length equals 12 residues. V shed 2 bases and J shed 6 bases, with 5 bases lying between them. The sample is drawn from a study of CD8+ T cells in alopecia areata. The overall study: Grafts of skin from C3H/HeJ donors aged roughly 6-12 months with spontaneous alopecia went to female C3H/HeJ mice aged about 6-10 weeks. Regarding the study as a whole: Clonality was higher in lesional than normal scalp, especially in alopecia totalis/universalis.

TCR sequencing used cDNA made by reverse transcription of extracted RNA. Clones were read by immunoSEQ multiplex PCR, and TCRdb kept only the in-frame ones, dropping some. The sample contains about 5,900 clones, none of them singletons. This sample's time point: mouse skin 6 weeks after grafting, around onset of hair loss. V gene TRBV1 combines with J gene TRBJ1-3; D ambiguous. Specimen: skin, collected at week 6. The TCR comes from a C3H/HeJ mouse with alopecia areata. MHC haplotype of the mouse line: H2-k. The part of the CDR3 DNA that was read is TGCACCTGCAGTGCACACAAAAATACG. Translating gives CTCSAHKNT. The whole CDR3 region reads CTCSAHKNTLYF.